This TCR beta chain came from a study of shared T cell receptors in the human thymus. Germline V lookup: CDR1 GTSNPN, CDR2 SVGIG (reference sequence). V lost 2 bases and J lost 3; bases outside the gene matches: 7. This CDR3 contains 15 residues. Libraries were prepared by immunoSEQ multiplex PCR; TCRdb keeps only in-frame clonotypes and omits some of them. This sample has 500,000 to 750,000 clones; 70% to 90% occur once, and the top ten carry around 0.0099%. These data were also reused for a study on human thymus T cells. That paper states: Unrelated people showed highly overlapping thymic repertoires, related research reported.

The specimen was thymocytes. The chain carries TRBV30 and TRBJ2-7, with 10 bases that match TRBD2. This TCR was recovered from a boy under two years old with a congenital heart defect. Written as DNA, the CDR3 is TGTGCCTGGAGTACGGGTACTAGCGGGATCTACGAGCAGTACTTC. This encodes CAWSTGTSGIYEQYF. The full variable domain, in which reference TRBV30 and TRBJ2-7 provide the parts outside the CDR3, is SQTIHQWPATLVQPVGSPLSLECTVEGTSNPNLYWYRQAAGRGLQLLFYSVGIGQISSEVPQNLSASRPQDRQFILSSKKLLLSDSGFYLCAWSTGTSGIYEQYFGPGTRLTVT.